Here is one T cell receptor beta chain with its context. Its specific antigen is unknown. No base quality information exists; no much larger clone differs at one position. Receptor amplification or capture employed the immunoSEQ multiplex PCR assay. The multiplex PCR relied on a mix of 60 forward primers for TCR Vbeta segments and 13 reverse primers for TCR Jbeta segments. A multiplex PCR assay on genomic DNA amplified the CDR3 region of rearranged TCR beta genes. The amplified TCR beta libraries were sequenced on the Illumina HiSeq System as 87-base-pair reads. Processing in the source paper ran as follows. A later analysis counted about 76 million unique TCR beta chains across the 550 to 700 repertoires, and some 11 million of these chains were shared by at least two donors. A nearest-neighbor algorithm error-corrected the raw reads and collapsed the reads into unique sequences, merging closely related sequences to remove PCR and sequencing errors. Alignment of CDR3 sequences to IMGT reference sequences was used to assign V, D and J gene segments. Each retained sequence needed at least a six-nucleotide match to both a V gene segment and a J gene segment. Rearrangements were called productive when the CDR3 lacked stop codons and stayed in frame with V and J; all others were non-productive. Following IMGT convention, CDR3 was defined as the stretch from the second conserved V-encoded cysteine up to the conserved J-encoded phenylalanine. In an earlier analysis of around 600 of the donors, sequences lacking an unambiguous match to a single V gene segment were excluded. In an earlier analysis of 450 to 700 of the donors, V segments were called functional above 56.7% productive rearrangements and were called segregating when the between-donor standard deviation exceeded 5%. A statistical classification framework was developed to diagnose cytomegalovirus status using the catalog of TCR beta chain sequences. A later analysis assigned V and J genes by comparing TCR nucleotide sequences with IMGT/GENE-DB human TR gene sequences. In a later analysis, CDR3 sequences and most-parsimonious VDJ recombination scenarios were assigned using the TCRdist pipeline. In a later analysis, every TCR beta chain was defined by the combination of its CDR3 amino acid sequence and its V-gene family, and reads without a unique V-gene family were dropped. In a later analysis, several hundred highly shared, low-generation-probability nucleotide sequences were removed to address suspected cross-contamination and a sequencing artifact. For each public chain, a later analysis derived a clonal expansion index from normalized ranks of inferred template counts within each repertoire. Generation probabilities in a later analysis came from a VDJ recombination model fitted to out-of-frame rearrangements, and those results were checked against IGoR. Hypergeometric tests were used in a later analysis to score TCR-TCR, TCR-HLA and TCR-CMV co-occurrence, with a repertoire-size bias correction applied to the TCR pairs. False discovery rates were estimated in a later analysis by permuting HLA or CMV assignments 20 times. In a later analysis, co-occurring TCRs were grouped with DBSCAN, and TCRdist sequence similarity was added when clustering was performed within HLA-allele-positive subsets. For co-occurrence clustering, repertoires with fewer than 30,000 or more than 120,000 public chains were excluded, along with roughly 5 repertoires with anomalous nucleotide sharing. TCRdb's version of the immuneACCESS table is confined to in-frame rearrangements and falls short of the full clone set. An unresolved V gene accounts for under half of the shortfall where checked; the remainder is of unknown origin. The D gene and trimming were derived from the DNA, and the V and J assignments and clone size from that table. Within this sample are 150,000 to 200,000 clones, with approximately 80% of them counted one time only. Together, the top ten hold 0.098% of the sample.

The sample belongs to a study of cytomegalovirus exposure and HLA in healthy donors (dated by TCRdb to 2015 to 2018). Study-level background: An earlier analysis of several hundred of the donors reported approximately 270 Gb of sequence data and 117 million unique TCR beta sequences from some 180 million T cells. An early release that covered around 590 HLA-typed donors contained around 300 gigabases of sequencing data and around 85 million unique TCR sequences. The genetic ancestry cluster associated with self-reported Caucasian donors included approximately 85% of the roughly 380 genotyped donors. The aim of the study was to test whether cataloging public T cell receptors could identify signatures of past pathogen exposure. Using immunosequencing, the study profiled T cell repertoires from 500 to 800 subjects and related those repertoires to cytomegalovirus serostatus. A separate validation cohort of 90 to 150 different subjects was used in addition to the roughly 620-subject first cohort. To predict cytomegalovirus infection status, the study combined high-throughput TCR immunosequencing, statistical association of individual TCRs with disease status, and machine learning. A later analysis re-examined previously published TCR beta repertoires from 600 to 700 donors and added high-resolution HLA genotyping to investigate patterns of TCR occurrence. The later analysis used no new phenotypic data to find candidate immune exposures, relying instead on TCR beta sequences and their occurrence across donors. To decide whether each TCR beta V gene segment behaved as functional or pseudogenic, an earlier analysis of some 580 of the donors relied on high-throughput TCR beta sequencing. Donor age, sex, ethnicity and CMV serostatus were collected together with the repertoire data. A later genetic analysis used genome-wide SNP genotypes for about 60% of the roughly 700 donors, treating that subset as a discovery cohort. All discovery cohort repertoires had been generated using a single sequencing platform. Both class I and class II loci were covered by HLA typing, at four-digit resolution. Typing coverage differed by locus: A, B, C, DRB1 and DQB1 were typed in about 620-630 donors, DQA1 in approximately 520, DPA1 in roughly 590, and DPB1 in around 440. Because of strong linkage in the cohort, 5 or 6 DR-DQ haplotypes were treated as single units for association and clustering. Among some 410 genotyped donors of the cohort, an average of roughly 240,000 unique TCR beta nucleotide sequences were sequenced per donor, roughly a sixth of them non-productive.

In total, roughly 670 healthy bone marrow donors made up the cohort. All cohort members were sampled while nominally healthy, although unrecorded immune exposures were likely present. The donor tested CMV seronegative, placing the donor among the 352 seronegative members of the cohort. Every donor gave a peripheral blood sample, and the peripheral blood mononuclear cells from that sample were used for TCR beta sequencing. The Qiagen DNeasy Blood Extraction Kit was used to extract genomic DNA from the blood cell samples. The V and J ends are trimmed by 2 bases and 8 bases, leaving 7 bases between them. The germline V gene (reference sequence) sets CDR1 to PRHDT and CDR2 to FYEKMQ. The CDR3 spans 12 residues, from the cysteine through the phenylalanine. Of the read, only the CDR3 DNA is kept; its 36 bases are in frame from base 1. The full study reports these points: At a false discovery rate of 0.05, a later analysis linked fewer than 20,000 TCR beta sequences to specific HLA alleles. Correlated functional status among segregating V segments might be attributable to linkage disequilibrium, but an unknown experimental factor could not be ruled out. Immune exposure information for the cohort was limited to CMV serostatus. About 15 rarely observed V segments, including chromosome 9 orphons, were excluded from the earlier analysis of several hundred of the donors because counts were too low. A later genetic analysis reported fewer N-insertions in productive TCRs among donors in an Asian-associated ancestry cluster than the roughly 700-donor mean. A later analysis found that HLA-associated TCR beta chains were more clonally expanded and had lower generation probabilities than equally common non-associated chains. A later genetic analysis associated a missense DCLRE1C variant with V-gene and J-gene trimming of TCR beta chains, and an independent cohort replicated the association. In vitro tests confirmed that three of the cytomegalovirus-associated TCR beta chains recognize cytomegalovirus antigens. Sequencing depth was assumed to be roughly uniform across donors in the presence/absence analyses, though that assumption may not hold. A further reported finding was that TCR beta sequences accurately predicted the HLA-A and HLA-B alleles for most subjects in the first cohort. A cluster of highly shared sequence variants was judged likely to represent a technical artifact of the sequencing pipeline. Most CMV-associated TCR beta chains appeared to be HLA-restricted in a later analysis, and the HLA associations seemed to be driven largely by CMV exposure. This cohort had only TCR beta chains sequenced, and the lack of alpha or paired-chain data limited which features could be detected. Some IMGT-functional V segments, including TRBV6-2 and TRBV6-3, could not be distinguished by the 87-base-pair reads and were therefore excluded. An earlier analysis of some 590 of the donors showed that most TCR beta V segments appeared in productive rearrangements either about 87% or about 30% of the time, which broadly matched IMGT annotations. Cytomegalovirus status was reported to be diagnosed by the classifier with high specificity and sensitivity in both the original and validation cohorts. In the study, 150 to 200 TCR beta chains were listed as associated with cytomegalovirus. The authors suggested that the approach could potentially be extended to other disease states and immunological phenotypes. According to a later analysis, TCR association rates differed among HLA loci, with DRB1 alleles showing the most associated TCRs and HLA-C alleles showing the fewest. A later analysis reported that several top co-occurrence clusters appeared linked to parvovirus B19, influenza, CMV and Epstein-Barr virus. Strong co-occurrence of HLA alleles, especially DR and DQ, made assigning TCR associations to individual alleles difficult. Because HLA typing was missing for some donors at each locus, association tests included only the typed subset. Most TCR sequences were seen in very few donors, while some public TCRs were found in many individuals.

The chain is made from TRBV13 and TRBJ1-3, with no confidently assigned D gene. The sequencing input was PBMCs. The clonotype comes from a boy between 2 and 10 years old in good health and CMV-seronegative. Here the CDR3 is given as CASSLIRHTIYF. The base sequence is TGTGCCAGCAGCTTAATTCGTCACACCATATATTTT. The full variable domain, with segments outside the CDR3 supplied by the reference TRBV13 and TRBJ1-3 proteins, appears as AAGVIQSPRHLIKEKRETATLKCYPIPRHDTVYWYQQGPGQDPQFLISFYEKMQSDKGSIPDRFSAQQFSDYHSELNMSSLELGDSALYFCASSLIRHTIYFGEGSWLTVV.